Below are 25 T cell receptor beta chains sequenced from a single sample in a study of CD8 T cells in ankylosing spondylitis. Each CDR3 protein gets one entry after TCRdb re-called the 5' RACE reads with MiXCR. Here the sample spans approximately 200,000 distinct CDR3 sequences, over 10% being singletons. The sample taken for sequencing was blood, either unsorted or a sorted T cell fraction (not recorded which). All receptors derive from a female donor with ankylosing spondylitis or in good health (not recorded which).

The chain employs TRBV27 and TRBJ2-1; the match to TRBD1 covers 8 bases. J lost 4 bases, V lost 5 bases, and 7 bases had no gene match. There are 15 residues in the CDR3. In germline, CDR1 is MNHEY, CDR2 SMNVEV (reference sequence). CDR3 coding DNA: TGTGCCAGCAGTCCCCCGGACAGGGAATACAATGAGCAGTTCTTC. Protein sequence: CASSPPDREYNEQFF.

This clonotype was observed a few times. V is TRBV5-1 and J is TRBJ2-2; the D is unclear. There are 13 residues in the CDR3. V lost 3 bases, J lost 7 bases, and 10 bases lay in between. CDR1 SGHRS and CDR2 YFSETQ come from the germline V gene. CDR3 nucleotides: TGCGCCAGCAGCTGGACCACCGGCGGGGAGCTGTTTTTT. Protein: CASSWTTGGELFF.

This clonotype was detected only a few times. In nucleotides, the CDR3 is TGCAGCGTTGACCCAGGGACTGAAGCTTTCTTT. It specifies CSVDPGTEAFF. The V and J genes are TRBV29-1 and TRBJ1-1, with D perhaps matching TRBD1 (5 bases). The CDR3 extends over 11 amino acids. V was clipped by 3 bases and J by 5 bases, with 7 bases between them. From germline, CDR1 is SQVTM and CDR2 ANQGSEA.

This clonotype was observed at least ten times. The chain joins TRBV29-1 to TRBJ1-2; 7 positions match TRBD1. The CDR3 is 13 residues long. V trimming: 7 bases; J trimming: 2 bases; junction bases outside the gene matches: 7. Germline V CDR1 and CDR2: SQVTM, ANQGSEA. CDR3 coding DNA: TGCAGCGGGAACCTGGGACAGAACTATGGCTACACCTTC. Encoded protein: CSGNLGQNYGYTF.

With respect to this clonotype: Just one base apart from a much larger clone, this may be a read error. J is TRBJ1-2 and V is TRBV13; possible D gene TRBD1, 5 bases. Trimming took 5 bases from V and 8 from J, leaving 24 bases between them. Germline-derived CDR1 and CDR2 are PRHDT and FYEKMQ (reference sequence). The CDR3 sequence is 16 residues long. CDR3: CASSIRNLDNNKGYTF. The CDR3, as DNA: TGTGCCAGCAGCATACGGAATCTGGACAATAATAAGGGCTACACCTTC.

This clonotype was observed at least ten times. This chain connects TRBV11-3 to TRBJ2-1; D not certain. Trimming pared 3 bases from V and 0 bases from J, leaving 9 bases between. Per germline, CDR1 SGHNT and CDR2 YENEEA. The CDR3 totals 15 residues. CDR3 region: CASSFARNSYNEQFF. Here the CDR3 DNA reads TGTGCCAGCAGCTTCGCCAGAAACTCCTACAATGAGCAGTTCTTC.

The sample holds a few counts of this clonotype. The chain combines TRBV29-1 with TRBJ2-2; 7 positions match TRBD2. The V gene's germline CDR1 is SQVTM and CDR2 ANQGSEA. J was trimmed by 3 bases and V by 6 bases; bases with no gene match: 10. The CDR3 consists of 15 residues. CDR3 amino acids: CSVRRQGRDTGELFF. CDR3 DNA sequence: TGCAGCGTCCGCCGGCAAGGGAGGGACACCGGGGAGCTGTTTTTT.

This clonotype has more than one count but fewer than ten. The V gene is TRBV12-3 or TRBV12-4, the J gene TRBJ2-1; 12 bases are a match to TRBD1. Germline trimming cut 3 bases from V and 7 bases from J; bases unmatched to any gene: 4. The CDR3 has 15 residues. This CDR3 reads CASSLGQGANNEQFF. The CDR3 DNA sequence: TGTGCCAGCAGTTTGGGACAGGGGGCAAATAATGAGCAGTTCTTC.

The table lists this clonotype with a few counts. V gene TRBV20-1 combines with J gene TRBJ2-5; D call uncertain. There are 12 residues in the CDR3. V dropped 4 bases and J dropped 4 bases, with 10 bases sitting between them. From germline, CDR1 is DFQATT and CDR2 SNEGSKA (reference sequence). CDR3 DNA sequence: TGCAGTGCTATTAAAGAATCAGAGACCCAGTACTTC. This gives the protein CSAIKESETQYF.

This clonotype was seen ten or more times. The chain recombines TRBV5-1 with TRBJ2-7; tentative D call: TRBD2 (6 bases). There are 13 residues in the CDR3. With 1 base removed from V and 6 bases from J, the gap between germline ends came to 11 bases. CDR1 SGHRS and CDR2 YFSETQ come from the germline V gene. The CDR3 DNA follows: TGCGCCAGCAGCTTGATGGGAGGCGTCGAGCAGTACTTC. Its translation: CASSLMGGVEQYF.

This clonotype was observed a few times. V usage is TRBV20-1 and J usage is TRBJ2-5, with TRBD1 matching 8 bases. Germline values: CDR1 DFQATT, CDR2 SNEGSKA (reference sequence). This CDR3 is 13 amino acids long. The trim removed 6 bases at V and 1 base at J, leaving 4 bases unmatched. The DNA for the CDR3 is TGCAGTGCGGCAGACAGGGGCCAAGAGACCCAGTACTTC. It encodes CSAADRGQETQYF.

Ten or more counts support this clonotype. The chain has TRBV6-5 and TRBJ1-2; D gene uncertain. Trimming shortened V by 0 bases and J by 2 bases, and 7 bases separated the two germline ends. Germline-derived CDR1 and CDR2 are MNHEY and SVGAGI. The CDR3 has 14 residues. The CDR3 loop is CASSYSTGNYGYTF. As DNA, the CDR3 is TGTGCCAGCAGTTACTCGACTGGGAACTATGGCTACACCTTC.

The table lists this clonotype with many counts. V is TRBV11-1 and J is TRBJ2-7, with D possibly TRBD2 on 5 matching bases. V dropped 1 base and J dropped 5 bases, with 9 bases sitting between them. The CDR3 extends over 13 amino acids. Germline CDR1 and CDR2: SGHAT and FQDESV (reference sequence). CDR3 protein: CASSLDWGDEQYF. The CDR3 coding sequence is TGTGCCAGCAGCTTAGATTGGGGAGACGAGCAGTACTTC.

This clonotype was seen at least ten times. The V gene is TRBV20-1, the J gene TRBJ2-5; D is possibly TRBD1 (5 bases). Germline lookup yields CDR1 DFQATT and CDR2 SNEGSKA (reference sequence). V dropped 0 bases and J dropped 4 bases, with 9 bases sitting between them. CDR3 size: 13 residues. The DNA of the CDR3 is TGCAGTGCTAGAGAGGTGGGGCGAGAGACCCAGTACTTC. This encodes CSAREVGRETQYF.

This clonotype has a count of ten or more. The chain has TRBV25-1 and TRBJ2-3; D perhaps matches TRBD1 (7 bases). Germline CDR1 reads MGHDK; CDR2 reads SYGVNS. This CDR3 is 16 amino acids long. Trimming left V 2 bases short and J 4 bases short, with 16 bases between. The CDR3 region has the DNA TGTGCCAGCAGTGAACTGACAGGGCCTAGCGCAGATACGCAGTATTTT. It is translated as CASSELTGPSADTQYF.

This clonotype came up many times. The CDR3: CSARLGHNEQFF. Written as DNA, the CDR3 is TGCAGTGCCCGCCTAGGGCACAATGAGCAGTTCTTC. This chain connects TRBV20-1 to TRBJ2-1; D is uncertain. V lost 6 bases and J lost 5, with 11 bases in between. CDR1 DFQATT and CDR2 SNEGSKA come from the germline V gene (reference sequence). The CDR3 extends over 12 amino acids.

This clonotype has at least ten counts. The chain uses TRBV20-1 and TRBJ2-5, with 7 bases aligning to TRBD2. J gave up 2 bases and V 1 base, and 7 bases lay outside the gene matches. Germline lookup yields CDR1 DFQATT and CDR2 SNEGSKA (reference sequence). The CDR3 is made up of 15 amino acids. In DNA, the CDR3 is TGCAGTGCTAGAGGGGCGGGAGTGGGTCAAGAGACCCAGTACTTC. Amino acids: CSARGAGVGQETQYF.

This clonotype has just one count. The chain combines TRBV29-1 with TRBJ2-1; 7 bases agree with TRBD2. The germline gives CDR1 SQVTM, CDR2 ANQGSEA. The CDR3 contains 13 residues. CDR3: CSVGLGPYNEQFF. CDR3 DNA: TGCAGTGTAGGACTAGGGCCCTACAATGAGCAGTTCTTC.

This clonotype showed up many times. V is TRBV12-3 or TRBV12-4 and J is TRBJ2-5, with D perhaps TRBD2 (6 bases). The germline V and J ends were trimmed by 5 bases and 5 bases, with 12 bases remaining between them. The CDR3 covers 13 residues. CDR3 loop: CASSQNRGETQYF. The CDR3 coding sequence is TGTGCCAGCAGTCAAAACCGGGGGGAGACCCAGTACTTC.

This chain connects TRBV9 to TRBJ1-2; 9 nucleotides align to TRBD1. CDR3 length: 13 residues. CDR1 SGDLS and CDR2 YYNGEE come from the germline V gene. Unmatched junction bases numbered 3, after V lost 4 bases and J lost 5 bases. CDR3 coding DNA: TGTGCCAGCAGCAACGGGACAGGGTATGGCTACACCTTC. Its protein product is CASSNGTGYGYTF. Based on the CDR3 plus reference TRBV9 and TRBJ1-2, the full variable domain is DSGVTQTPKHLITATGQRVTLRCSPRSGDLSVYWYQQSLDQGLQFLIQYYNGEERAKGNILERFSAQQFPDLHSELNLSSLELGDSALYFCASSNGTGYGYTFGSGTRLTVV.

This clonotype was seen repeatedly, ten times or more. The V gene is TRBV5-1, the J gene TRBJ1-1; no firm D call. The germline gives CDR1 SGHRS, CDR2 YFSETQ. V lost 3 bases and J 1 base, leaving 10 bases between the germline ends. This CDR3 has 14 residues. Here the CDR3 reads CASSSLTANTEAFF. DNA of the CDR3: TGCGCCAGCAGCTCCCTGACCGCGAACACTGAAGCTTTCTTT.

This clonotype was observed many times. The V gene is TRBV28, the J gene TRBJ1-4; TRBD1 matches at 7 bases. Per germline, CDR1 MDHEN and CDR2 SYDVKM. V shed 6 bases and J 3 bases; nucleotides not matched to a gene: 1. The length of the CDR3 is 13 residues. CDR3 amino acids: CASRRGPNEKLFF. CDR3 in DNA: TGTGCCAGCAGAAGGGGGCCTAATGAAAAACTGTTTTTT. The variable domain in full, completed from reference TRBV28 and TRBJ1-4, reads DVKVTQSSRYLVKRTGEKVFLECVQDMDHENMFWYRQDPGLGLRLIYFSYDVKMKEKGDIPEGYSVSREKKERFSLILESASTNQTSMYLCASRRGPNEKLFFGSGTQLSVL.

As for this clonotype: This may come from a read error, since a much larger clone is one base off. The chain joins TRBV20-1 to TRBJ1-1, with D unresolved. Germline V gives CDR1 DFQATT, CDR2 SNEGSKA (reference sequence). V was shortened by 0 bases and J by 5 bases, with 16 bases between the two germline ends. The CDR3 covers 15 residues. Here the CDR3 DNA reads TGCAGTGCTAGAGAATCTCGTCGGGAGGAGACTGAAGCTTTCTTT. It codes for CSARESRREETEAFF.

This clonotype was recorded at least ten times. CDR3 DNA sequence: TGTGCCAGCAGCTTGCTAGCGTCCTACGAGCAGTACTTC. Translation gives CASSLLASYEQYF. V usage is TRBV7-9 and J usage is TRBJ2-7; perhaps TRBD2 as D (6 bases). V dropped 3 bases and J dropped 1 base, with 7 bases sitting between them. Germline CDR1 reads SEHNR; CDR2 reads FQNEAQ (reference sequence). There are 13 residues in the CDR3.

This clonotype has a count of ten or more. J is TRBJ2-3 and V is TRBV5-8, with D uncertain. Germline V gives CDR1 SGHTS, CDR2 YDEGEE. Trimming took off 4 bases at V and 7 bases at J, with 10 bases between the two ends. The CDR3 covers 12 residues. CDR3 coding DNA: TGTGCCAGCAGCGCCGCTAGGAATACGCAGTATTTT. Translating it yields CASSAARNTQYF. Full variable domain (missing parts from reference TRBV5-8 and TRBJ2-3): EAGVTQSPTHLIKTRGQQATLRCSPISGHTSVYWYQQALGLGLQFLLWYDEGEERNRGNFPPRFSGRQFPNYSSELNVNALELEDSALYLCASSAARNTQYFGPGTRLTVL.